This T cell receptor (beta chain) is drawn from a study of Tregs in tolerant kidney transplant recipients. Using immunoSEQ multiplex PCR, the repertoire was profiled, and TCRdb retains in-frame clones only, with some absent. The sample yields some 90,000 clones, about 92% seen once. V lost 0 bases to trimming and J lost 3 bases; unmatched junction nucleotides: 3. CDR3 length: 14 amino acids. The germline gives CDR1 SGHNT, CDR2 YYREEE (reference sequence). The chain is built from TRBV5-4 and TRBJ2-7; 7 bases align to TRBD1. Sequenced input: CD8+ T cells from blood. The TCR originated in a human donor in good health. CDR3 nucleotide sequence: TGTGCCAGCAGCTTGGGACAGGGACGCTACGAGCAGTACTTC. It encodes CASSLGQGRYEQYF.